A selection of T cell receptor beta chains follows, all from one sample in a study of shared clonotypes between healthy human individuals. The assay was immunoSEQ multiplex PCR, and TCRdb's table has in-frame clones only and misses some. Of 2 million to 2.5 million clones in the sample, approximately 95% were seen once. The sequenced sample consisted of naive CD4+ T cells sorted from blood. Receptor source: a man aged 18 to 29 in good health. Both conserved end residues are trimmed from each CDR3. The order of the fields is CDR3 protein, V gene, CDR3 length, J gene.

CDR3aa: AISESGKAVT; v_gene: TRBV10-3; len: 10; j_gene: TRBJ1-2
CDR3aa: ASSQGQDYGYT; v_gene: TRBV14; len: 11; j_gene: TRBJ1-2
CDR3aa: ASSQDQGGSPHEQY; v_gene: TRBV4-3; len: 14; j_gene: TRBJ2-7
CDR3aa: ASSATGASNQPQH; v_gene: TRBV6-4; len: 13; j_gene: TRBJ1-5
CDR3aa: ARGGGERGETQY; v_gene: TRBV30; len: 12; j_gene: TRBJ2-5
CDR3aa: ASSDRGLSTGELF; v_gene: TRBV2; len: 13; j_gene: TRBJ2-2
CDR3aa: ASGTQGLNTEAF; v_gene: TRBV2; len: 12; j_gene: TRBJ1-1
CDR3aa: ASSLSWEANSPLH; v_gene: TRBV27; len: 13; j_gene: TRBJ1-6
CDR3aa: ASSSQKPGTGGEQY; v_gene: TRBV28; len: 14; j_gene: TRBJ2-7
CDR3aa: ASSPGQGPYGYT; v_gene: TRBV19; len: 12; j_gene: TRBJ1-2
CDR3aa: ASSLVRTGINTGELF; v_gene: TRBV5-1; len: 15; j_gene: TRBJ2-2
CDR3aa: ASSIVHLNTGELF; v_gene: TRBV19; len: 13; j_gene: TRBJ2-2
CDR3aa: ASSPGTGGRYGYT; v_gene: TRBV7-2; len: 13; j_gene: TRBJ1-2
CDR3aa: ATQDRSEQY; v_gene: TRBV10-3; len: 9; j_gene: TRBJ2-7
CDR3aa: ASRPGGSLWTEAF; v_gene: TRBV5-4; len: 13; j_gene: TRBJ1-1
CDR3aa: ASSFSGGGNTEAF; v_gene: TRBV5-4; len: 13; j_gene: TRBJ1-1
CDR3aa: ASSQSREASLQGVDYGYT; v_gene: TRBV18; len: 18; j_gene: TRBJ1-2
CDR3aa: ASSEFDRPSGANVLT; v_gene: TRBV18; len: 15; j_gene: TRBJ2-6
CDR3aa: ASSWRVKNEKLF; v_gene: TRBV6-5; len: 12; j_gene: TRBJ1-4
CDR3aa: ASSQSSGSPEQY; v_gene: TRBV4-3; len: 12; j_gene: TRBJ2-7
CDR3aa: ASRPGTGNTEAF; v_gene: TRBV18; len: 12; j_gene: TRBJ1-1
CDR3aa: ASSPGTGFNTEAF; v_gene: TRBV13; len: 13; j_gene: TRBJ1-1
CDR3aa: ASSFRDRPGGGYT; v_gene: TRBV28; len: 13; j_gene: TRBJ1-2
CDR3aa: ASSEGATGGYGYT; v_gene: TRBV6-1; len: 13; j_gene: TRBJ1-2
CDR3aa: ASRVRKAGGSWSTDTQY; v_gene: TRBV27; len: 17; j_gene: TRBJ2-3
CDR3aa: ASSEGKISYEQY; v_gene: TRBV6-5; len: 12; j_gene: TRBJ2-7
CDR3aa: ASSDVVAGGVKAKNIQY; v_gene: TRBV6-1; len: 17; j_gene: TRBJ2-4
CDR3aa: ASSYAGLSNEQF; v_gene: TRBV6-5; len: 12; j_gene: TRBJ2-1
CDR3aa: ASSLSPETQY; v_gene: TRBV28; len: 10; j_gene: TRBJ2-5
CDR3aa: ASSSLGREENEKLF; v_gene: TRBV5-6; len: 14; j_gene: TRBJ1-4
CDR3aa: ASSADTDTGELF; v_gene: TRBV11-3; len: 12; j_gene: TRBJ2-2
CDR3aa: AWGRDGTEAF; v_gene: TRBV30; len: 10; j_gene: TRBJ1-1
CDR3aa: AWSANYGYT; v_gene: TRBV30; len: 9; j_gene: TRBJ1-2
CDR3aa: ASSKGTADGYT; v_gene: TRBV5-1; len: 11; j_gene: TRBJ1-2
CDR3aa: ASSRTIIGLAGGADTQY; v_gene: TRBV7-2; len: 17; j_gene: TRBJ2-3
CDR3aa: ASSTWTGREQF; v_gene: TRBV7-3; len: 11; j_gene: TRBJ2-1
CDR3aa: ASSEPEEQY; v_gene: TRBV10-2; len: 9; j_gene: TRBJ2-7
CDR3aa: ASSQEWDQRGVDTQY; v_gene: TRBV4-1; len: 15; j_gene: TRBJ2-3
CDR3aa: ASSPDRGRGDTQY; v_gene: TRBV9; len: 13; j_gene: TRBJ2-3
CDR3aa: ASSERKINNSPLH; v_gene: TRBV6-1; len: 13; j_gene: TRBJ1-6
CDR3aa: ASSPGTVYEQY; v_gene: TRBV18; len: 11; j_gene: TRBJ2-7
CDR3aa: ASSSWDGTDTQY; v_gene: TRBV7-9; len: 12; j_gene: TRBJ2-3